This is a list of T cell receptor beta chains from one sample in a study of blood T cells in healthy people across ages. Using its own MiXCR run on the 5' RACE reads, TCRdb lists one record per CDR3 protein. The sample includes some 790,000 distinct CDR3 sequences, less than 35% of them seen just once. The sample consisted of blood. Receptors were obtained from a woman older than 75 in good health. Both conserved end residues are part of each CDR3. Fields, in order: clone size, J gene, D gene, V gene, CDR3 DNA, CDR3 protein. The D gene is left open where the match is weak. Clone size is not always given. Where it is, it says once, few, many or a class for expanded clones.

>many|TRBJ1-5|.|TRBV20-1
TGCAGTGCTTCGAAGGGACTACTTAAGGGAAGCAATCAGCCCCAGCATTTT
CSASKGLLKGSNQPQHF
>.|TRBJ2-1|TRBD2|TRBV20-1
TGCAGTGCTAGGATTCCGGGACTAGCGAGCTTCGGTGCTTACAATGAGCAGTTCTTC
CSARIPGLASFGAYNEQFF
>.|TRBJ1-2|.|TRBV20-1
TGCAGTGCTAGTAGTGCAACGAACTATGGCTACACCTTC
CSASSATNYGYTF
>.|TRBJ2-7|.|TRBV5-1
TGCGCCAGCAGCCTGGGGGCAGGGGAAGATACCTACGAGCAGTACTTC
CASSLGAGEDTYEQYF
>.|TRBJ1-2|.|TRBV7-2
TGTGCCAGCAGTTATAGGGATTCCGCGTCGATTGGCTACACCTTC
CASSYRDSASIGYTF
>.|TRBJ2-1|TRBD2|TRBV7-2
TGTGCCAGCAGCCCGGGGACTAGCGGGGGGATACATGAGCAGTTCTTC
CASSPGTSGGIHEQFF
>.|TRBJ2-5|.|TRBV29-1
TGCAGCGTAAATAGGGGGGTCGGGGAGACCCAGTACTTC
CSVNRGVGETQYF
>.|TRBJ1-5|.|TRBV10-3
TGTGCCATCAGCGCCCGGAGCGGCGATCAGCCCCAGCATTTT
CAISARSGDQPQHF
>many|TRBJ2-1|TRBD2|TRBV20-1
TGCAGTGTTACCACCCCGGGGGGGAAGAATGAGCAGTTCTTC
CSVTTPGGKNEQFF
>.|TRBJ2-5|TRBD1|TRBV9
TGTGCCAGCAGCGACACGGACAGGGGGGTACAGGAGACCCAGTACTTC
CASSDTDRGVQETQYF
>.|TRBJ2-5|.|TRBV29-1
TGCAGCGTGGGAATGGGTGAGACCCAGTACTTC
CSVGMGETQYF
>many|TRBJ2-5|TRBD2|TRBV4-2
TGTGCCAGCAGGAGAACTAGCGGGGACCAAGAGACCCAGTACTTC
CASRRTSGDQETQYF
>many|TRBJ2-7|.|TRBV6-1
TGTGCCAGCAGTGCCCCCTTTGTTCCGGGACACATCTACGAGCAGTACTTC
CASSAPFVPGHIYEQYF
>.|TRBJ2-1|.|TRBV7-2
TGTGCCGGCAGCCACGCCCTTAATGAGCAGTTCTTC
CAGSHALNEQFF
>.|TRBJ1-4|.|TRBV20-1
TGCAGTGCTAGAGAGACAGTTAGTAATGAAAAACTGTTTTTT
CSARETVSNEKLFF
>few|TRBJ1-1|.|TRBV7-2
TGTGCCAGCAGCTTGGGTCGGCAGGGAGACACTGAAGCTTTCTTT
CASSLGRQGDTEAFF